What follows are 3 T cell receptor beta chains derived from one specimen sequenced in a study of cytomegalovirus exposure and HLA in healthy donors. Researchers ran the PCR with 60 Vbeta and 13 Jbeta primers. Only in-frame clones appear in the TCRdb table, and some are missing; sequencing was by immunoSEQ multiplex PCR. The sample includes 140,000 or so clones, over 70% seen only once; the top ten take about 1.8%. What was sequenced was PBMCs. Every receptor here comes from a middle-aged woman in good health and CMV-seronegative.

This clone was counted a few times. V is TRBV5-1 and J is TRBJ1-1; the D gene is possibly TRBD1 (5 bases). This CDR3 has 12 amino acids. Germline assignment: CDR1 SGHRS and CDR2 YFSETQ. The V end was cut by 3 bases, the J end by 7 bases, with 10 bases between. CDR3 bases: TGCGCCAGCAGCTCTCCGGACATTGAAGCTTTCTTT. Residues: CASSSPDIEAFF.

This chain joins TRBV5-5 and TRBJ2-1; 10 bases match TRBD1. Germline lookup yields CDR1 SGHKS and CDR2 YYEKEE (reference sequence). The CDR3 has 15 amino acids. J was trimmed by 8 bases and V by 0 bases; bases with no gene match: 5. Here the CDR3 DNA reads TGTGCCAGCAGCTTGGACGGGACAGGGGTCTATGAGCAGTTCTTC. Encoded protein: CASSLDGTGVYEQFF.

This clone was seen more than once but under ten times. The V and J genes are TRBV18 and TRBJ1-2, with D unresolved. Germline V gives CDR1 KGHSH, CDR2 LQKENI. The CDR3 loop spans 16 amino acids. Trimming removed 2 bases from V and 4 bases from J, with 17 bases in between. CDR3 nucleotide sequence: TGTGCCAGCTCACCAGTAGCCGGGAAGCGTGGCTATGGCTACACCTTC. As protein: CASSPVAGKRGYGYTF. The variable domain in full, with the rest retrieved from reference TRBV18 and TRBJ1-2, is NAGVMQNPRHLVRRRGQEARLRCSPMKGHSHVYWYRQLPEEGLKFMVYLQKENIIDESGMPKERFSAEFPKEGPSILRIQQVVRGDSAAYFCASSPVAGKRGYGYTFGSGTRLTVV.